These T cell receptor beta chains were read from a single sample in a study of T cell changes during pregnancy in multiple sclerosis. Profiled with immunoSEQ multiplex PCR; TCRdb holds only in-frame clones, not every one. The sample includes tens of thousands of clones, roughly 93% of them seen just once. Here the sequenced sample was peripheral blood, taken in the second trimester of pregnancy. All receptors derive from a female donor with multiple sclerosis, enrolled in a pregnancy study. The CDR3 runs from the conserved cysteine through the conserved F or W. Fields, in order: CDR3 DNA, CDR3 protein, J gene, clone size, D gene, V gene, CDR3 length. D genes are given only for firm matches. Clone size is not always given. Where it is, it says once, few, many or a class for expanded clones.

DNA: TGTGCCAGCTCACCCTACTGGGAAACTAGCGTAAAAGATACGCAGTATTTT
CDR3: CASSPYWETSVKDTQYF
J: TRBJ2-3
size: NA
D: TRBD2
V: TRBV18
length: 17

DNA: TGTGCCAGCAGCTTCCTCCTAGGGGCCCAAAGCACTGGAAACACCATATATTTT
CDR3: CASSFLLGAQSTGNTIYF
J: TRBJ1-3
size: NA
D: NA
V: TRBV7-9
length: 18

DNA: TGTGCCAGCAGCCGTTCAAGGACAGGGGTTACTGGGGCCAACGTCCTGACTTTC
CDR3: CASSRSRTGVTGANVLTF
J: TRBJ2-6
size: once
D: TRBD1
V: TRBV7-8
length: 18

DNA: TGTGCCAGCAGCGTAGTCCCAGGGGAACTGGGCACCTTC
CDR3: CASSVVPGELGTF
J: TRBJ1-2
size: NA
D: NA
V: TRBV9
length: 13

DNA: TGTGCCAGCAGTGAATTTGAGCGGGTGTTTTTT
CDR3: CASSEFERVFF
J: TRBJ2-2
size: few
D: NA
V: TRBV6-1
length: 11

DNA: TGCGCCAGCAGCTGGAGCAGGGGGCCGAACACTGAAGCTTTCTTT
CDR3: CASSWSRGPNTEAFF
J: TRBJ1-1
size: NA
D: TRBD1
V: TRBV5-1
length: 15

DNA: TGTGCCAGCAGCGTAGGAGGGTACCGGAACACTGAAGCTTTCTTT
CDR3: CASSVGGYRNTEAFF
J: TRBJ1-1
size: NA
D: NA
V: TRBV9
length: 15

DNA: TGCGCCAGCAGCAAACTACAGGGAGCTAATGAAAAACTGTTTTTT
CDR3: CASSKLQGANEKLFF
J: TRBJ1-4
size: NA
D: NA
V: TRBV4-1
length: 15

DNA: TGTGCCTGGAGTGTATCCGAGAATGGCTACACCTTC
CDR3: CAWSVSENGYTF
J: TRBJ1-2
size: NA
D: NA
V: TRBV30
length: 12

DNA: TGCAGCGGATGGGGCGGGGGCCAAGGGAATGAGCAGTTCTTC
CDR3: CSGWGGGQGNEQFF
J: TRBJ2-1
size: NA
D: NA
V: TRBV29-1
length: 14

DNA: TGTGCCAGCAGCCAAGACAGTTCCTACGAGCAGTACTTC
CDR3: CASSQDSSYEQYF
J: TRBJ2-7
size: NA
D: NA
V: TRBV7-9
length: 13

DNA: TGTGCCAGCTCTACACAGGACGCGTTAGGACAGTATGGCTACACCTTC
CDR3: CASSTQDALGQYGYTF
J: TRBJ1-2
size: NA
D: NA
V: TRBV27
length: 16

DNA: TGCGCCAGCAGCCCGACTAGCGGGGGGGGAGATACGCAGTATTTT
CDR3: CASSPTSGGGDTQYF
J: TRBJ2-3
size: NA
D: TRBD2
V: TRBV10-2
length: 15

DNA: TGTGCCAGTACCTATCCCGGGACAGGGGCCCCTCCTGAAGCTTTCTTT
CDR3: CASTYPGTGAPPEAFF
J: TRBJ1-1
size: NA
D: TRBD1
V: TRBV19
length: 16

DNA: TGTGCCAGCAGTTTATCGAGGGACAGGGGAAATGAGCAGTTCTTC
CDR3: CASSLSRDRGNEQFF
J: TRBJ2-1
size: NA
D: TRBD1
V: TRBV27
length: 15

DNA: TGTGCCAGCAATACGGGACACCCTAATGAAAAACTGTTTTTT
CDR3: CASNTGHPNEKLFF
J: TRBJ1-4
size: NA
D: NA
V: TRBV9
length: 14

DNA: TGTGCCAGCAGTGGAGAGGCTAGCGGTTACAATGAGCAGTTCTTC
CDR3: CASSGEASGYNEQFF
J: TRBJ2-1
size: once
D: TRBD2
V: TRBV6-4
length: 15

DNA: TGCGCCAGCAGCATAGGACTAGCGGGGTTCTACAATGAGCAGTTCTTC
CDR3: CASSIGLAGFYNEQFF
J: TRBJ2-1
size: NA
D: TRBD2
V: TRBV5-1
length: 16

DNA: TGTGCCAGCAGTGAAGCGGTGGAGGGGAGTACGCAGTATTTT
CDR3: CASSEAVEGSTQYF
J: TRBJ2-3
size: NA
D: NA
V: TRBV6-1
length: 14

DNA: TGTGCCAGTAGTAGCGGACAGGGATGGGAGACCCAGTACTTC
CDR3: CASSSGQGWETQYF
J: TRBJ2-5
size: NA
D: TRBD1
V: TRBV19
length: 14